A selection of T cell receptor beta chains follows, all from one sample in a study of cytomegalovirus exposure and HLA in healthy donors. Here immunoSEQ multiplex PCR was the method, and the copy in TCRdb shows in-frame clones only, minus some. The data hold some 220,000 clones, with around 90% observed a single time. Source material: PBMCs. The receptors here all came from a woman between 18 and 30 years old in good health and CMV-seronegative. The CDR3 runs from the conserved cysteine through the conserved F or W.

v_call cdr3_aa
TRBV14 CASSQDQRLAGADTQYF
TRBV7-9 CASSGSGGGYTF
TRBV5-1 CASTTTGDGNTIYF
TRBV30 CAWSPRTEAFF
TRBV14 CASSQGLAGVNEQYF
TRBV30 CALPLAENTGELFF
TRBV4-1 CASSQERAGGQETQYF
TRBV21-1 CASSKGLGQGYEQYF
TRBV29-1 CSVEFSSYGYTF
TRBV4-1 CASSQGAVTNYGYTF
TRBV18 CASSPRPPGGTLDTQYF